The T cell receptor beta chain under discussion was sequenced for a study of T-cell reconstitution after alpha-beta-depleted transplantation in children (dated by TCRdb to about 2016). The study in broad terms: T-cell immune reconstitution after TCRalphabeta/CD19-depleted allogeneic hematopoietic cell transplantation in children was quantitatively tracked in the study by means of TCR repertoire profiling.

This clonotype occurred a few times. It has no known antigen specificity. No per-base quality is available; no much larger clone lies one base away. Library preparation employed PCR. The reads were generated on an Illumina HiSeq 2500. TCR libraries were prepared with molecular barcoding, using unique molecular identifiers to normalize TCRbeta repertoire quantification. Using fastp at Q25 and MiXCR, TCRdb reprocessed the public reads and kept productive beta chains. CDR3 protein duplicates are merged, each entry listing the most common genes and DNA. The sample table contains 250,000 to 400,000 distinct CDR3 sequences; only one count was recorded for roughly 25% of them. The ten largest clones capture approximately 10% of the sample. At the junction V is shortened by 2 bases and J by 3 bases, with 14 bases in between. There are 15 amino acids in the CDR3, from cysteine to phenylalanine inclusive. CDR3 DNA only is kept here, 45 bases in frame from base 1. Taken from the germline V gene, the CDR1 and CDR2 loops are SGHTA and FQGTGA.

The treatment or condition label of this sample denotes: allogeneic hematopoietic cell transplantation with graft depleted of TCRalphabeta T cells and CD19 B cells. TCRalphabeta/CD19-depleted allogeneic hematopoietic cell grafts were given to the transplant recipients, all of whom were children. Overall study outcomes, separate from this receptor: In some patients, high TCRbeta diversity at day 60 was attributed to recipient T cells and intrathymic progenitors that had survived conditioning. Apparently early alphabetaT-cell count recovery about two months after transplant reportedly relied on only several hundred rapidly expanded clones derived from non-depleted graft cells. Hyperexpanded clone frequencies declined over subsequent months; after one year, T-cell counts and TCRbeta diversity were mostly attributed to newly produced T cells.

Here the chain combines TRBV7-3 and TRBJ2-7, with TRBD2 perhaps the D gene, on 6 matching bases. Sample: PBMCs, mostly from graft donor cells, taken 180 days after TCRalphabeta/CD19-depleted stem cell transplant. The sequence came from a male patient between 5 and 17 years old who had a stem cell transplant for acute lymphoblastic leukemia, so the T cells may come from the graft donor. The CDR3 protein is CASSLLASVDYEQYF. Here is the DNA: TGTGCCAGCAGCTTATTGGCTAGCGTCGACTACGAGCAGTACTTC.